Each of the 26 T cell receptor beta chains below was sequenced from the same sample in a study of CD8 T cells in ankylosing spondylitis. Broader study findings: What appeared characteristic of ankylosing spondylitis blood was a TCR beta motif of eight highly homologous variants.

These receptors' antigens are unknown. TCRdb passed the 5' RACE reads through MiXCR, listing each CDR3 protein once. The sample consists of approximately 220,000 distinct CDR3 sequences, around 20% of them appearing once. The sequenced material came from blood, either unsorted or a sorted T cell fraction (not recorded which). The receptors here all came from a male donor with ankylosing spondylitis.

V and J are TRBV6-5 and TRBJ2-3, with unresolved D. Trimming stripped 3 bases from V and 5 bases from J, with 15 bases between. Germline lookup yields CDR1 MNHEY and CDR2 SVGAGI. This CDR3 has 15 residues. Here the CDR3 reads CASSYASMGQDTQYF. The CDR3 DNA reads TGTGCCAGCAGTTATGCGTCGATGGGCCAAGATACGCAGTATTTT.

This clonotype was counted at least ten times. The rearrangement uses TRBV27 and TRBJ2-7; D is possibly TRBD1 (6 bases). Germline V gene data show CDR1 as MNHEY and CDR2 as SMNVEV (reference sequence). Trimming stripped 3 bases from V and 3 bases from J, with 12 bases between. This CDR3 is built from 14 residues. The CDR3 loop is CASSLGDNHYEQYF. DNA of the CDR3: TGTGCCAGCAGTTTGGGGGACAACCACTACGAGCAGTACTTC.

This clonotype was counted only a few times. The chain is built from TRBV5-1 and TRBJ1-4; 10 nucleotides agree with TRBD1. This CDR3 contains 14 residues. The germline V gene encodes CDR1 SGHRS and CDR2 YFSETQ. V dropped 3 bases and J dropped 8; count of bases not matched to a gene: 4. CDR3 protein: CASSSWTGGEKLFF. In DNA form, the CDR3 reads TGCGCCAGCAGCTCCTGGACAGGGGGAGAAAAACTGTTTTTT.

This clonotype was recorded a few times. This chain links TRBV3-1 with TRBJ2-7; 8 bases match TRBD1. The CDR3 runs to 15 residues. Germline-derived CDR1 and CDR2 are LGHDT and YNNKEL (reference sequence). Losses at the gene ends were 5 bases for V and 3 bases for J; bases not matched to a gene: 9. CDR3 bases: TGTGCCAGCAGCTCCCCCGGGACAGGTATCTACGAGCAGTACTTC. Residues: CASSSPGTGIYEQYF.

This clonotype was observed a handful of times. The chain uses TRBV9 and TRBJ2-2, with D unresolved. Germline values: CDR1 SGDLS, CDR2 YYNGEE. The V and J ends lost 4 bases and 4 bases respectively, with 11 bases between them. The length of the CDR3 is 14 residues. The CDR3 bases are TGTGCCAGCAGCACCTTCGAAGTCACCGGGGAGCTGTTTTTT. Translated, it gives CASSTFEVTGELFF.

J is TRBJ2-1 and V is TRBV7-9; 16 nucleotides align to TRBD2. Germline CDR1 is SEHNR and CDR2 is FQNEAQ (reference sequence). CDR3 length: 17 amino acids. V shed 1 base and J 6 bases; nucleotides not matched to a gene: 3. For the CDR3, the DNA is TGTGCCAGCAGCTTAGACGGGACTAGCGGGAGGGGCAATGAGCAGTTCTTC. This codes for CASSLDGTSGRGNEQFF.

Here the CDR3 DNA reads TGTGCCAGCAGTCGCAGGGTTGATGAGCAGTTCTTC. Translated, it gives CASSRRVDEQFF. The rearrangement links TRBV12-3 or TRBV12-4 to TRBJ2-1; TRBD1 is a possible D gene (5 bases). The CDR3 totals 12 residues. V lost 5 bases to trimming and J lost 8 bases, with 10 bases between them.

Ten or more counts support this clonotype. This chain connects TRBV12-3 or TRBV12-4 to TRBJ1-2, with D possibly matching TRBD1 (5 bases). The V gene lost 4 bases and the J gene lost 5 bases, with 14 bases spanning the gap. The CDR3 is 14 residues long. Here the CDR3 DNA reads TGTGCCAGCAGTTGGGGCAGTATACAATATGGCTACACCTTC. Translating gives CASSWGSIQYGYTF.

This clonotype was seen only a few times. The chain is built from TRBV3-1 and TRBJ2-1; 7 bases are a match to TRBD2. The ends lost 1 base at V and 4 bases at J; junction bases unmatched: 7. CDR3 length: 16 amino acids. CDR1 LGHDT and CDR2 YNNKEL come from the germline V gene (reference sequence). The CDR3 here is CASSQGVRELYNEQFF. In DNA form, the CDR3 reads TGTGCCAGCAGCCAAGGGGTGCGGGAGCTATACAATGAGCAGTTCTTC.

There are a few counts of this clonotype. The rearrangement joins TRBV4-3 to TRBJ2-3; 8 bases agree with TRBD1. This CDR3 is built from 16 residues. V trimming: 0 bases; J trimming: 4 bases; junction bases outside the gene matches: 6. In germline, CDR1 is LGHNA, CDR2 YSLEER. CDR3: CASSQDLTGGSDTQYF. The CDR3 DNA sequence: TGCGCCAGCAGCCAAGATCTCACAGGGGGATCAGATACGCAGTATTTT.

This rearrangement joins TRBV20-1 to TRBJ1-6; 7 positions match TRBD1. Germline assignment: CDR1 DFQATT and CDR2 SNEGSKA (reference sequence). V lost 3 bases, J lost 9 bases, and 11 bases stayed unmatched. The CDR3 has 15 amino acids. CDR3 amino acids: CSARTTGIEVSPLHF. The CDR3 coding sequence is TGCAGTGCTAGGACGACAGGGATTGAGGTTTCACCCCTCCACTTT.

The chain carries TRBV12-3 or TRBV12-4 and TRBJ1-1; D is possibly TRBD1 (6 bases). Trimming removed 4 bases from V and 5 bases from J, with 23 bases in between. The CDR3 runs 17 residues. The CDR3 loop is CASSSWGGRGTYTEAFF. The CDR3, as DNA: TGTGCCAGCAGTTCTTGGGGGGGAAGGGGGACCTATACTGAAGCTTTCTTT.

This clonotype occurred a few times. This chain's CDR3 is CASSIAGGEFYNEQFF. The CDR3 DNA reads as TGTGCCAGTAGTATTGCGGGCGGGGAGTTCTACAATGAGCAGTTCTTC. This chain uses TRBV19 with TRBJ2-1; D possibly corresponds to TRBD2 (6 bases). This CDR3 has 16 amino acids. The V end was cut by 3 bases, the J end by 3 bases, with 15 bases between. Germline assignment: CDR1 LNHDA and CDR2 SQIVND (reference sequence).

The chain couples TRBV24-1 to TRBJ2-1; tentatively, D is TRBD1 (6 bases). The CDR3 contains 16 residues. Germline V gene sequence: CDR1 KGHDR, CDR2 SFDVKD. V shed 2 bases and J shed 4 bases, with 14 bases lying between them. CDR3 DNA: TGTGCCACCAGTGATTCCGACCAGGGGTTGTACAATGAGCAGTTCTTC. Its protein product is CATSDSDQGLYNEQFF.

This clonotype was observed a handful of times. The chain joins TRBV11-2 to TRBJ1-4; perhaps TRBD1 as D (5 bases). V was trimmed by 4 bases and J by 7 bases, leaving 16 bases between them. Germline loops: CDR1 SGHAT, CDR2 FQNNGV. The length of the CDR3 is 15 residues. The CDR3 sequence: CASSSWTGPVEKLFF. The CDR3 DNA reads as TGTGCCAGCAGCTCCTGGACGGGGCCTGTTGAAAAACTGTTTTTT. Full variable domain (outside the CDR3, taken from reference TRBV11-2 and TRBJ1-4): EAGVAQSPRYKIIEKRQSVAFWCNPISGHATLYWYQQILGQGPKLLIQFQNNGVVDDSQLPKDRFSAERLKGVDSTLKIQPAKLEDSAVYLCASSSWTGPVEKLFFGSGTQLSVL.

V is TRBV7-6 and J is TRBJ2-3; 9 bases line up with TRBD2. The CDR3 totals 15 residues. The V gene's germline CDR1 is SGHVS and CDR2 FNYEAQ. V lost 2 bases and J lost 2; bases outside the gene matches: 2. The CDR3 here is CASSLIAGVTDTQYF. The CDR3 nucleotides are TGTGCCAGCAGCTTAATAGCGGGAGTCACAGATACGCAGTATTTT.

The chain joins TRBV24-1 to TRBJ2-1; 12 bases are a match to TRBD2. The germline gives CDR1 KGHDR, CDR2 SFDVKD. J was trimmed by 10 bases and V by 3 bases; bases with no gene match: 9. This CDR3 has 16 residues. The CDR3 nucleotides read TGTGCCACCAGTGATACCCCGGGACTAGCGGGTCCCGAGCAGTTCTTC. Its protein product is CATSDTPGLAGPEQFF.

This clonotype was recorded once. For the CDR3, the DNA is TGCGCCAGCAGCCAAGAGTCCCGGAGCACAGATACGCAGTATTTT. Translation: CASSQESRSTDTQYF. The chain joins TRBV4-1 to TRBJ2-3; no clear D gene. The CDR3 runs 15 residues. Germline V gene data show CDR1 as MGHRA and CDR2 as YSYEKL. Trimming took off 0 bases at V and 0 bases at J, with 7 bases between the two ends.

The chain joins TRBV4-3 to TRBJ2-1; 8 bases agree with TRBD2. The J segment lost 7 bases and the V segment lost 0 bases, leaving 8 bases of the junction unmatched. This CDR3 spans 16 amino acids. Germline assignment: CDR1 LGHNA and CDR2 YSLEER. The CDR3: CASSQDGLAGGNEQFF. The CDR3 region has the DNA TGCGCCAGCAGCCAAGATGGGCTAGCGGGTGGAAATGAGCAGTTCTTC.

The DNA of the CDR3 is TGTGCCAGCAGTGAATCCGGGGAGAATACGCAGTATTTT. Translation: CASSESGENTQYF. The rearrangement links TRBV25-1 to TRBJ2-3, with a tentative D call TRBD2 (5 bases). Germline V gene sequence: CDR1 MGHDK, CDR2 SYGVNS. The CDR3 runs 13 residues. Trimming left V 1 base short and J 7 bases short, with 9 bases between.

This CDR3 is CASGGEAGLYNEQFF. The CDR3 nucleotides read TGTGCCAGCGGCGGGGAGGCGGGGCTTTACAATGAGCAGTTCTTC. V gene TRBV6-1 combines with J gene TRBJ2-1; TRBD2 is a possible D gene (6 bases). V lost 8 bases and J 4 bases, leaving 18 bases between the germline ends. The CDR3 spans 15 residues. Germline values: CDR1 MNHNS, CDR2 SASEGT.

V and J are TRBV5-1 and TRBJ2-5; 7 bases are a match to TRBD2. The CDR3 has 22 residues. Germline-derived CDR1 and CDR2 are SGHRS and YFSETQ. With V trimmed by 4 bases and J by 1 base, 28 bases remained unmatched. CDR3 protein: CASSPPFPSSGGPPTSQETQYF. The CDR3 coding sequence is TGCGCCAGCAGCCCTCCCTTCCCTTCTAGCGGAGGTCCCCCGACAAGCCAAGAGACCCAGTACTTC.

This rearrangement joins TRBV27 to TRBJ1-4, with a possible D match to TRBD1 (6 bases). The germline CDR1 and CDR2 sequences are MNHEY and SMNVEV (reference sequence). The CDR3 sequence is 14 residues long. Trimming took off 3 bases at V and 9 bases at J, with 14 bases between the two ends. The CDR3 region has the DNA TGTGCCAGCAGTTTCCAGGGGCAAGGACAAAAACTGTTTTTT. Protein product: CASSFQGQGQKLFF.

The CDR3 region has the DNA TGTGCCAGCATGCAGGGTCACCAAGAGACCCAGTACTTC. This sequence encodes CASMQGHQETQYF. The rearrangement uses TRBV19 and TRBJ2-5, with TRBD1 as a possible D gene (5 bases). V lost 9 bases to trimming and J lost 0 bases, with 11 bases between them. The CDR3 is made up of 13 amino acids. Germline V lookup: CDR1 LNHDA, CDR2 SQIVND (reference sequence). Full variable domain (remainder filled in from reference TRBV19 and TRBJ2-5): DGGITQSPKYLFRKEGQNVTLSCEQNLNHDAMYWYRQDPGQGLRLIYYSQIVNDFQKGDIAEGYSVSREKKESFPLTVTSAQKNPTAFYLCASMQGHQETQYFGPGTRLLVL.

This clonotype has a handful of counts. CDR3 DNA sequence: TGTGCCAGCAGTTTCCCGGCCGGGGAGCAGTACTTC. It is translated as CASSFPAGEQYF. This chain links TRBV27 with TRBJ2-7; D is unclear. The ends were cut back, 3 bases at V and 7 bases at J, with 10 bases in the middle. The CDR3 covers 12 residues. Germline values: CDR1 MNHEY, CDR2 SMNVEV (reference sequence).

This rearrangement joins TRBV30 to TRBJ2-2; 7 positions agree with TRBD2. Germline V gene sequence: CDR1 GTSNPN, CDR2 SVGIG (reference sequence). Trimming cost V 2 bases and J 3 bases; bases outside gene matches: 9. The length of the CDR3 is 16 residues. CDR3 nucleotides: TGTGCCTGGAGTCCTCTGACTAGCAGCTACACCGGGGAGCTGTTTTTT. This sequence encodes CAWSPLTSSYTGELFF. The whole variable domain, filled in from reference TRBV30 and TRBJ2-2, reads SQTIHQWPATLVQPVGSPLSLECTVEGTSNPNLYWYRQAAGRGLQLLFYSVGIGQISSEVPQNLSASRPQDRQFILSSKKLLLSDSGFYLCAWSPLTSSYTGELFFGEGSRLTVL.